These T cell receptor beta chains were read from a single sample in a study of blood T cell repertoires in COVID-19. The table came from immunoSEQ multiplex PCR; TCRdb's copy has only in-frame clones and leaves some out. This table holds 80,000 or so clones, roughly 80% found once. Sequenced sample: peripheral blood. These receptors all stem from a woman aged 70 to 79 with acute or convalescent COVID-19. Both conserved end residues are part of each CDR3. D genes are given only for firm matches. Clone size, where shown, is once, few, many, or a class for clones that have expanded.

V: TRBV18
size: .
J: TRBJ2-1
D: .
DNA: TGTGCCAGCTCACAGGGGCAGGGGCCCTACAATGAGCAGTTCTTC
CDR3: CASSQGQGPYNEQFF

V: TRBV11-1
size: .
J: TRBJ1-1
D: .
DNA: TGTGCCAGCAGCTTCGGGGAGTCCAATGAAGCTTTCTTT
CDR3: CASSFGESNEAFF

V: TRBV30
size: .
J: TRBJ2-2
D: .
DNA: TGTGCCTGGAGTCCAAGGGGAGGGAACACCGGGGAGCTGTTTTTT
CDR3: CAWSPRGGNTGELFF

V: TRBV7-8
size: .
J: TRBJ2-1
D: TRBD1
DNA: TGTGCCAGCACACCCTGGCAGGGGGCCCCCTACAATGAGCAGTTCTTC
CDR3: CASTPWQGAPYNEQFF

V: TRBV2
size: once
J: TRBJ1-4
D: TRBD1
DNA: TGTGCCAGCAAACCGGGACAGGGTAATGAAAAACTGTTTTTT
CDR3: CASKPGQGNEKLFF

V: TRBV9
size: .
J: TRBJ1-2
D: .
DNA: TGTGCCAGCTACGGTTCCGGGGGTTCCTATGGCTACACCTTC
CDR3: CASYGSGGSYGYTF

V: TRBV24-1
size: .
J: TRBJ2-5
D: TRBD1
DNA: TGTGCCACCAGTGATTTTGGGACAGGGGGGGAGACCCAGTACTTC
CDR3: CATSDFGTGGETQYF

V: TRBV7-3
size: .
J: TRBJ2-3
D: TRBD1
DNA: TGTGCCAGCAGCTCGATACCGGGACAGAGCACAGATACGCAGTATTTT
CDR3: CASSSIPGQSTDTQYF

V: TRBV27
size: .
J: TRBJ1-4
D: .
DNA: TGTGCCAGCAGTTCGTTGACGGAGGATAATGAAAAACTGTTTTTT
CDR3: CASSSLTEDNEKLFF

V: TRBV7-9
size: .
J: TRBJ2-1
D: TRBD2
DNA: TGTGCCAGCAGCCCGGGACTAGCGACTGAGCAGTTCTTC
CDR3: CASSPGLATEQFF

V: TRBV5-1
size: .
J: TRBJ1-2
D: TRBD1
DNA: TGCGCCAGCAGCTTGGGACAGGGGGTGGATGGCTACACCTTC
CDR3: CASSLGQGVDGYTF

V: TRBV2
size: .
J: TRBJ1-5
D: .
DNA: TGTGCCAGCAGTTTGGCATTTCGAGGGGGGGGCACCGAGCCCCAGCATTTT
CDR3: CASSLAFRGGGTEPQHF

V: TRBV19
size: .
J: TRBJ1-5
D: .
DNA: TGTGCCAGTAGTATAGACAGGGTTCAGCATTTT
CDR3: CASSIDRVQHF

V: TRBV24-1
size: .
J: TRBJ2-1
D: .
DNA: TGTGCCACCAGTGAGCTCGGGGTAAAGCAGTTCTTC
CDR3: CATSELGVKQFF

V: TRBV3-1/TRBV3-2
size: .
J: TRBJ2-1
D: .
DNA: TGTGCCAGCAGCCAAGATGGTCTAGCGATCAGTCACAATGAGCAGTTCTTC
CDR3: CASSQDGLAISHNEQFF

V: TRBV19
size: .
J: TRBJ1-2
D: .
DNA: TGTGCCAGTAGCCGATCGTCCGGGACATCTTATGGCTACACCTTC
CDR3: CASSRSSGTSYGYTF

V: TRBV10-2
size: .
J: TRBJ2-7
D: .
DNA: TGCGCCAGCAGTGGCAACTTCAGAGGACAGCCACCGTCCTACGAGCAGTACTTC
CDR3: CASSGNFRGQPPSYEQYF

V: TRBV18
size: few
J: TRBJ1-6
D: TRBD1
DNA: TGTGCCAGCTCACCTACTAGACAGGGAGGTAATTCACCCCTCCACTTT
CDR3: CASSPTRQGGNSPLHF

V: TRBV7-2
size: .
J: TRBJ2-7
D: .
DNA: TGTGCCAGCAGCTTGACAGATTCCTACGAGCAGTACTTC
CDR3: CASSLTDSYEQYF

V: TRBV21-1
size: few
J: TRBJ1-3
D: .
DNA: TGTGCCAGCAGCAAAGGGAATGGCTCCCAGGTCGTAAACACCATATATTTT
CDR3: CASSKGNGSQVVNTIYF

V: TRBV9
size: .
J: TRBJ2-5
D: .
DNA: TGTGCCAGCAGCGTAGAAGCGGTCGTGGGGGAGACCCAGTACTTC
CDR3: CASSVEAVVGETQYF

V: TRBV19
size: .
J: TRBJ1-1
D: TRBD1
DNA: TGTGCCAGTAGTATGACAGGGGGCGGTTTCACTGAAGCTTTCTTT
CDR3: CASSMTGGGFTEAFF

V: TRBV7-2
size: .
J: TRBJ1-2
D: TRBD1
DNA: TGTGCCAGCAGTCCGGACAGGGGCTATGGCTACACCTTC
CDR3: CASSPDRGYGYTF

V: TRBV6-1
size: .
J: TRBJ1-4
D: .
DNA: TGTGCCAGCAGCTCCCCAGCCAGGGCGGGGGAAAAACTGTTTTTT
CDR3: CASSSPARAGEKLFF